Below are 26 T cell receptor beta chains sequenced from a single sample in a study of cytomegalovirus exposure and HLA in healthy donors. The method was immunoSEQ multiplex PCR; TCRdb's version includes in-frame clones alone and lacks a portion of them. The top ten clones hold 0.9% to 1.2% of a sample with 71,000 or so clones, approximately 94% of them seen once. Sample: PBMCs. All receptors derive from a woman under 30 in good health and CMV-seronegative.

This sequence joins TRBV5-1 and TRBJ2-3, with D perhaps TRBD2 (7 bases). The CDR3 is made up of 19 amino acids. In germline, CDR1 is SGHRS, CDR2 YFSETQ. V was cut by 4 bases and J by 2 bases, with 26 bases left in between. The CDR3 bases are TGCGCCAGCAGCACCGAAGGGCTAGCGGTTGGGGGGCCCACAGATACGCAGTATTTT. Translating it yields CASSTEGLAVGGPTDTQYF. The entire variable domain, with the rest obtained from reference TRBV5-1 and TRBJ2-3, is as follows: KAGVTQTPRYLIKTRGQQVTLSCSPISGHRSVSWYQQTPGQGLQFLFEYFSETQRNKGNFPGRFSGRQFSNSRSEMNVSTLELGDSALYLCASSTEGLAVGGPTDTQYFGPGTRLTVL.

The chain uses TRBV10-3 and TRBJ2-7; D gene ambiguous. CDR3 length: 13 residues. Deletions cut 2 bases from V and 1 base from J, with 6 bases between. CDR1 and CDR2 (germline): ENHRY, SYGVKD. The CDR3 loop reads CAISEGQSYEQYF. As DNA, the CDR3 is TGTGCCATCAGTGAGGGTCAGTCCTACGAGCAGTACTTC.

The chain uses TRBV7-9 and TRBJ1-1; the D is unclear. The V gene's germline CDR1 is SEHNR and CDR2 FQNEAQ (reference sequence). The V end lost 5 bases, the J end lost 1 base, and 5 bases lay between the germline ends. The CDR3 has 12 amino acids. CDR3 in amino acids: CASSRENTEAFF. CDR3 nucleotides: TGTGCCAGCAGCCGGGAGAACACTGAAGCTTTCTTT.

This chain links TRBV11-1 with TRBJ1-1, with D maybe TRBD1 (5 bases). Germline V CDR1 and CDR2: SGHAT, FQDESV (reference sequence). The CDR3 length is 14 residues. V lost 0 bases, J lost 8 bases, and 13 bases lay in between. Here the CDR3 reads CASSLARIREEAFF. As DNA, the CDR3 is TGTGCCAGCAGCTTAGCGCGGATCAGGGAAGAAGCTTTCTTT.

The chain has TRBV5-6 and TRBJ2-5, with 8 bases matching TRBD1. V shed 2 bases, J shed 5 bases, and the junction held 2 bases outside the gene matches. The germline V gene has CDR1 SGHDT and CDR2 YYEEEE. There are 13 residues in the CDR3. This CDR3 is CASSFRGLETQYF. CDR3 DNA sequence: TGTGCCAGCAGCTTCAGGGGGCTGGAGACCCAGTACTTC.

The chain recombines TRBV28 with TRBJ2-2, with D tentatively TRBD2 (5 bases). Per the germline V gene, CDR1 is MDHEN and CDR2 is SYDVKM. The CDR3 has 15 amino acids. Trimming pared 6 bases from V and 3 bases from J, leaving 14 bases between. CDR3 amino acids: CASSLPGFDTGELFF. CDR3 in DNA: TGTGCCAGCAGCTTGCCGGGGTTCGACACCGGGGAGCTGTTTTTT.

The CDR3 DNA reads TGTGCTAGTGGTAAGGGGCAGGACGGCGATCAGCCCCAGCATTTT. Translated, it gives CASGKGQDGDQPQHF. The chain couples TRBV12-5 to TRBJ1-5, with a tentative D call TRBD1 (5 bases). CDR3 size: 15 residues. The V gene's germline CDR1 is LGHNT and CDR2 FRNRAP. The V gene lost 5 bases and the J gene lost 5 bases, with 16 bases spanning the gap.

The V call is TRBV5-5, the J call TRBJ2-7; TRBD1 aligns across 8 bases. Germline V CDR1 and CDR2: SGHKS, YYEKEE (reference sequence). CDR3 length: 15 amino acids. J lost 6 bases, V lost 4 bases, and 12 bases had no gene match. As DNA, the CDR3 is TGTGCCAGCAGCCAAGAAGCCGGGACAGGCAGCGAGCAGTACTTC. Encoded protein: CASSQEAGTGSEQYF.

The chain recombines TRBV6-1 with TRBJ2-2; the match to TRBD2 covers 8 bases. The V and J ends lost 2 bases and 6 bases, in that order; junction bases with no gene match: 5. This CDR3 is 15 amino acids long. CDR1 MNHNS and CDR2 SASEGT come from the germline V gene. The CDR3 nucleotides read TGTGCCAGCAGTGAATTTGACGGGGGGGCCGGGGAGCTGTTTTTT. Translating gives CASSEFDGGAGELFF.

This chain joins TRBV21-1 and TRBJ2-3; the D call of TRBD2 is as the table states it, not checked on the DNA. TRBV21-1 is shown as a pseudogene. There are 14 residues in the CDR3. The CDR3 nucleotides read TGTGCCAGCCCTAGCGGGAGTAGCACAGATACGCAGTATTTT. Protein sequence: CASPSGSSTDTQYF.

V gene TRBV16 combines with J gene TRBJ1-2; no clear D gene. The CDR3 sequence is 15 residues long. The germline V gene has CDR1 KGHSY and CDR2 FQNENV. V dropped 1 base and J dropped 0 bases, with 9 bases sitting between them. The CDR3 loop is CASSQYDTPNYGYTF. CDR3 sequence (DNA): TGTGCCAGCAGCCAATACGACACTCCTAACTATGGCTACACCTTC. Variable domain in full (rest from reference TRBV16 and TRBJ1-2): GEEVAQTPKHLVRGEGQKAKLYCAPIKGHSYVFWYQQVLKNEFKFLISFQNENVFDETGMPKERFSAKCLPNSPCSLEIQATKLEDSAVYFCASSQYDTPNYGYTFGSGTRLTVV.

This chain uses TRBV28 with TRBJ1-2, with 8 bases fitting TRBD1. V shed 6 bases, J shed 5 bases, and the junction held 11 bases outside the gene matches. Germline V gene sequence: CDR1 MDHEN, CDR2 SYDVKM. The CDR3 extends over 15 amino acids. The CDR3: CASRLTGTGGYGYTF. The CDR3 coding sequence is TGTGCCAGCAGGCTAACCGGGACAGGCGGATATGGCTACACCTTC.

V is TRBV6-6 and J is TRBJ2-7; no definite D call. The CDR3 extends over 14 amino acids. V lost 0 bases and J lost 1, with 7 bases in between. The germline gives CDR1 MNHNY, CDR2 SVGAGI (reference sequence). The CDR3 DNA sequence: TGTGCCAGCAGTTACTCGAAACAGTCCTACGAGCAGTACTTC. It encodes CASSYSKQSYEQYF.

V usage is TRBV9 and J usage is TRBJ2-1; 11 bases match TRBD1. After removal of 3 bases from V and 4 bases from J, the junction contained 9 bases not matched to a gene. CDR3 size: 17 residues. Per the germline V gene, CDR1 is SGDLS and CDR2 is YYNGEE. Here the CDR3 reads CASSGRTGGAYYNEQFF. In nucleotides, the CDR3 is TGTGCCAGCAGCGGAAGGACAGGGGGCGCGTATTACAATGAGCAGTTCTTC.

The chain couples TRBV29-1 to TRBJ1-2; 9 nucleotides line up with TRBD1. CDR1 SQVTM and CDR2 ANQGSEA come from the germline V gene. CDR3 size: 12 residues. Trimming cost V 7 bases and J 3 bases; bases outside gene matches: 3. CDR3 nucleotide sequence: TGCAGCGCCAGGACAGGGGACTATGGCTACACCTTC. Translating it yields CSARTGDYGYTF.

This rearrangement joins TRBV7-2 to TRBJ2-1; perhaps TRBD1 as D (5 bases). This CDR3 region has 15 residues. Germline values: CDR1 SGHTA, CDR2 FQGNSA. The V end lost 2 bases, the J end lost 8 bases, and 16 bases lay between the germline ends. CDR3 protein: CASSLKSTAFDEQFF. DNA of the CDR3: TGTGCCAGCAGCTTAAAGTCGACAGCCTTCGATGAGCAGTTCTTC.

The chain uses TRBV28 and TRBJ2-3, with TRBD2 identical over 10 bases. The V gene's germline CDR1 is MDHEN and CDR2 SYDVKM. Losses at the gene ends were 5 bases for V and 5 bases for J; bases not matched to a gene: 4. This CDR3 has 14 residues. This chain's CDR3 is CASSTSGTVDTQYF. The CDR3 nucleotides read TGTGCCAGCAGTACTAGCGGGACTGTAGATACGCAGTATTTT.

J is TRBJ1-1 and V is TRBV25-1; D possibly corresponds to TRBD1 (5 bases). Germline values: CDR1 MGHDK, CDR2 SYGVNS. The CDR3 loop spans 11 amino acids. V lost 8 bases and J 1 base, leaving 5 bases between the germline ends. The CDR3 nucleotides read TGTGCCAGCCAGGGGAACACTGAAGCTTTCTTT. Amino acid sequence: CASQGNTEAFF.

The chain is built from TRBV29-1 and TRBJ2-7; D is ambiguous. The CDR3 loop spans 10 amino acids. The V and J ends lost 4 bases and 5 bases respectively, with 6 bases between them. CDR1 SQVTM and CDR2 ANQGSEA come from the germline V gene. CDR3 sequence (DNA): TGCAGCGTTGGGGCTAACGAGCAGTACTTC. It specifies CSVGANEQYF.

V is TRBV6-1 and J is TRBJ2-6, with D possibly TRBD1 on 6 matching bases. The CDR3 length is 16 residues. CDR1 and CDR2 (germline): MNHNS, SASEGT. V was shortened by 4 bases and J by 0 bases, with 10 bases between the two germline ends. CDR3 nucleotides: TGTGCCAGCAGTGGAGACAGGCTCTCTGGGGCCAACGTCCTGACTTTC. Residues: CASSGDRLSGANVLTF.

J is TRBJ1-1 and V is TRBV4-1; D possibly corresponds to TRBD1 (5 bases). V lost 3 bases, J lost 3 bases, and 14 bases lay in between. The CDR3 runs 15 residues. CDR1 and CDR2 from the germline V gene are MGHRA and YSYEKL. The CDR3 region has the DNA TGCGCCAGCAGCCAGGGTGCAGGGTGGGACACTGAAGCTTTCTTT. This sequence encodes CASSQGAGWDTEAFF.

The rearrangement joins TRBV28 to TRBJ1-1; D gene ambiguous. Trimming removed 1 base from V and 0 bases from J, with 9 bases in between. CDR1 is MDHEN and CDR2 is SYDVKM in the germline V gene. There are 15 residues in the CDR3. The CDR3 coding sequence is TGTGCCAGCAGTTTATTCGGGGAGCTGAACACTGAAGCTTTCTTT. Protein sequence: CASSLFGELNTEAFF.

The chain employs TRBV7-9 and TRBJ2-7; possible D gene TRBD2, 5 bases. The V end was cut by 4 bases, the J end by 0 bases, with 7 bases between. Germline CDR1 is SEHNR and CDR2 is FQNEAQ (reference sequence). There are 13 residues in the CDR3. As DNA, the CDR3 is TGTGCCAGCAGCTATGAGGGCTCCTACGAGCAGTACTTC. Its protein product is CASSYEGSYEQYF.

This chain uses TRBV27 with TRBJ2-1; 9 nucleotides align to TRBD2. This CDR3 contains 16 residues. V lost 5 bases to trimming and J lost 1 base; unmatched junction nucleotides: 6. The germline CDR1 and CDR2 sequences are MNHEY and SMNVEV (reference sequence). The CDR3 coding sequence is TGTGCCAGCAGTCCCTATAGCGGGAGTTCCTACAATGAGCAGTTCTTC. Translating gives CASSPYSGSSYNEQFF.

The J gene is TRBJ2-7, the V gene TRBV11-2; unclear D gene. Deletions cut 3 bases from V and 4 bases from J, with 16 bases between. The CDR3 is 15 residues long. CDR1 SGHAT and CDR2 FQNNGV come from the germline V gene. As DNA, the CDR3 is TGTGCCAGCAGCTTTAACGTCGAGCAGGCGTACGAGCAGTACTTC. It encodes CASSFNVEQAYEQYF.

The chain recombines TRBV4-1 with TRBJ2-1; 8 nucleotides align to TRBD2. The CDR3 spans 17 residues. Looked up from germline, CDR1 is MGHRA and CDR2 is YSYEKL. V was pared by 3 bases and J by 6 bases, with 13 bases of the junction left unmatched. The CDR3 protein is CASSQAPTGGAFNEQFF. The DNA for the CDR3 is TGCGCCAGCAGCCAGGCCCCTACGGGGGGGGCCTTCAATGAGCAGTTCTTC.